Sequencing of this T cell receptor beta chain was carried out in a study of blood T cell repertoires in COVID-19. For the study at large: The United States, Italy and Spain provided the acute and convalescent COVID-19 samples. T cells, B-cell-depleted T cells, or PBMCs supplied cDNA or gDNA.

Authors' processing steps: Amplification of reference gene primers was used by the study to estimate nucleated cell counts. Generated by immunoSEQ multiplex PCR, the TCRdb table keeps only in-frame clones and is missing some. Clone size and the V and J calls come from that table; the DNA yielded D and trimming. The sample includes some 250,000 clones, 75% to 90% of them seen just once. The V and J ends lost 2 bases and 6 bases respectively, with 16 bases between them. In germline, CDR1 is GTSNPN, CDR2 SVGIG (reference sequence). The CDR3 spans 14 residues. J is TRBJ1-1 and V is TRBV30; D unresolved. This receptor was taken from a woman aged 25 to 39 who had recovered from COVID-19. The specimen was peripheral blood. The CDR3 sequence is CAWSPPRRAPEAFF. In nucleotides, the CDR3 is TGTGCCTGGAGTCCCCCCCGTAGAGCCCCTGAAGCTTTCTTT.